This T cell receptor (beta chain) was captured by sequencing in a study of T-cell memory formation after mild COVID-19. In the study overall: TCR clustering was largely donor specific. Overall study findings and caveats: Detection of some responders pre-infection suggested pre-existing cross-reactive memory T cells participated. Among contracting clones, CD4+ were mainly CM/EM and CD8+ enriched in EMRA.

As to this clonotype: The antigen is not known.

CDR1 and CDR2 from the germline V gene are DFQATT and SNEGSKA (reference sequence). V dropped 5 bases and J dropped 4; count of bases not matched to a gene: 8. The CDR3 consists of 15 residues. TCR alpha and TCR beta cDNA libraries carrying sample barcodes and UMIs came from 5'RACE with constant-segment primers. Each CDR3 protein is one row after TCRdb ran MiXCR on the 5' RACE reads. This table has about 350,000 distinct CDR3 sequences, around 28% appearing once. This chain uses TRBV20-1 with TRBJ2-2, with TRBD2 identical over 9 bases. Sample: PBMCs or a T cell subset sorted from them (not recorded which). The TCR originated in an adult woman who had mild COVID-19 (a few samples of this study predate the infection). Cell type and time point are not known. This chain's CDR3 is CSAPRGGGATGELFF. The DNA for the CDR3 is TGCAGTGCTCCCCGGGGCGGGGGGGCCACCGGGGAGCTGTTTTTT.